This TCR beta chain is from a study of CD8+ T cells in alopecia areata. Study summary: Treatment comprised oral tofacitinib, 5 to 10 mg twice daily, in treated patients.

Extraction of RNA preceded its reverse transcription into cDNA, which served as the sequencing template. Generated by immunoSEQ multiplex PCR, the TCRdb table keeps only in-frame clones and is missing some. The sample consists of about 220,000 clones, around 57% of them appearing once. Germline V gene sequence: CDR1 SGHTA, CDR2 FQGNSA. V was shortened by 7 bases and J by 0 bases, with 9 bases between the two germline ends. The CDR3 contains 14 residues. This clone has only a few counts. The treatment is: oral pan-JAK inhibitor, 5-10 mg twice daily. Sorted populations comprised CD4+ and CD8+ T cells obtained from PBMCs.

The sequence was obtained from a human donor with alopecia areata. The chain links TRBV7-2 to TRBJ1-4; D remains ambiguous. Sample: CD4+ T cells sorted from blood, taken at week 4, from a patient treated with tofacitinib. The CDR3 sequence is CASNDGATNEKLFF. The CDR3 DNA reads TGTGCCAGCAACGATGGTGCAACTAATGAAAAACTGTTTTTT.